This T cell receptor beta chain was found in a study of blood T cell repertoires in COVID-19 (dated by TCRdb to 2020 to 2022). About the full investigation: Collaborator samples came from the United States, Italy and Spain and covered acute and convalescent phases of COVID-19. The material from the prospective study consisted of cDNA or gDNA derived from T cells, B-cell-depleted T cells, or PBMCs. The samples were drawn from two sources: the first 160 participants of the ongoing ImmuneRACE study, and over 1,000 subjects contributed by 6 global collaborators. The sample metadata nearly always contained a de-identified subject ID, COVID-19 status, age in years and sex. The repertoires were released in a freely available public database meant as a resource for research on the immune response to SARS-CoV-2. Where available, HLA class I and class II types were taken from metadata supplied by the sample provider and were not determined by assay-based typing. Deeply sampled blood TCRbeta repertoires from subjects exposed to, actively infected with, or recovered from COVID-19 were included in the dataset. On the study overall, not on this receptor specifically: The quantity of clinical and demographic metadata differed by source and by participant and was supplied without curation.

Collaborating institutions collected whole blood in K2EDTA tubes following their own protocols. For TCRbeta analysis, collaborator samples were shipped as frozen whole blood, as isolated PBMCs, or as DNA extracted from either sample type. CDR1 is given as MNHEY and CDR2 as SMNVEV, both from the germline V gene (reference sequence). The CDR3, from cysteine to phenylalanine, totals 16 residues. Of all the DNA, just the CDR3 is kept, 48 bases in frame from base 1. V loses 5 bases, J loses 7 bases, and the germline ends lie 18 bases apart. Worth noting for this clone: Its antigen has not been determined. Base qualities are missing; no much larger clone stands one base away.

TCRbeta CDR3 regions were amplified from genomic DNA using the immunoSEQ Assay, a bias-controlled multiplex PCR. The original methods were these. Within the assay, amplification of reference gene primers was used to estimate how many nucleated cells each sample contained. To quantify the absolute abundance of each unique TCRbeta CDR3 rearrangement, sequence reads were collapsed and filtered. For each sample, productive Simpson clonality was calculated as the square root of Simpson's diversity index across productive rearrangements. Imported from immuneACCESS, the table was reduced by TCRdb to in-frame sequences with V and J called. These copies leave out some clones; in studies compared against another copy, an unresolved V gene accounts for under half, and the cause of the remainder is not known. D and trimming were read from the DNA, whereas the V and J calls and clone size are those reported in that table. The sample contains over 120,000 clones, roughly 87% of them found a single time. The biggest ten clones account for approximately 0.95% of the sample.

This sequence was found in a woman aged 45-65 years with acute or convalescent COVID-19. The chain joins TRBV27 to TRBJ1-6; perhaps TRBD1 is the D gene, with 5 bases matching. The sequenced sample consisted of peripheral blood. The DNA reads TGTGCCAGCAGTATGTCCGGGGGTGGTGTGAATTCACCCCTCCACTTT. The encoded protein is CASSMSGGGVNSPLHF.